The clone carrying this T cell receptor (beta chain) was counted ten times or more. Its matching antigen is unknown. This entry is derived from a study of neurological immune-mediated disorders. Study findings and constraints: Expansion of TCR clones was greatest in HTLV-1-associated myelopathy and smallest in multiple sclerosis, where it fell below that of healthy controls. None of the CDR3 amino acid sequences of expanded clones recurred across subjects, suggesting private repertoires in all groups.

Time point: longitudinal time-point 2. The cDNA was generated through 5'RACE incorporating 10-nucleotide random UMIs. The output of every sequencing run exceeded 180 million TCR-beta sequences, derived from 15-18 subjects. TCRdb fed the 5' RACE reads into MiXCR, producing one record per CDR3 protein. This sample has fewer than 60,000 distinct CDR3 sequences; about 12% occur once, and the top ten carry roughly 4.3%. The germline CDR1 and CDR2 sequences are SGHVS and FQNEAQ. The J segment lost 0 bases and the V segment lost 2 bases, leaving 8 bases of the junction unmatched. This CDR3 has 17 residues. This receptor was taken from a male donor with HTLV-1-associated myelopathy (HAM/TSP). The J gene is TRBJ2-3, the V gene TRBV7-8, with TRBD2 matching 7 bases. Sequencing was performed on PBMCs. As DNA, the CDR3 is TGTGCCAGCAGCTTACGGGCTAGCGGAGAAAGCACAGATACGCAGTATTTT. This gives the protein CASSLRASGESTDTQYF. Using reference TRBV7-8 and TRBJ2-3 for the parts outside the CDR3, the full variable domain is GAGVSQSPRYKVAKRGQDVALRCDPISGHVSLFWYQQALGQGPEFLTYFQNEAQLDKSGLPSDRFFAERPEGSVSTLKIQRTQQEDSAVYLCASSLRASGESTDTQYFGPGTRLTVL.